This is a list of T cell receptor beta chains from one sample in a study of blood T cell repertoires in COVID-19. Method: immunoSEQ multiplex PCR; TCRdb's copy keeps in-frame clones and lacks some. The table records about 100,000 clones, 79% of them present only once. The source material was peripheral blood. The receptor set was obtained from an elderly woman with active or convalescent COVID-19. CDR3s include the opening cysteine and the closing phenylalanine or tryptophan. A D gene is named only where the DNA matches it firmly. Size tells how often a clone was seen (once, few, many) or the class of an expanded clone, and some rows leave it out.

>TRBJ2-7|TRBD2|few|TRBV5-1
CASSLRTSGYEQYF
TGCGCCAGCAGCCTTCGGACTAGCGGCTACGAGCAGTACTTC
>TRBJ2-3|TRBD2|.|TRBV18
CASSPREGTHTQYF
TGTGCCAGCTCACCAAGGGAGGGGACGCATACGCAGTATTTT
>TRBJ1-3|.|.|TRBV18
CASSPTAEGNTIYF
TGTGCCAGCTCACCGACGGCGGAAGGAAACACCATATATTTT
>TRBJ2-1|TRBD2|.|TRBV29-1
CSAQTSPSSYNEQFF
TGCAGCGCTCAGACTAGCCCGAGCTCCTACAATGAGCAGTTCTTC
>TRBJ2-5|.|few|TRBV11-2
CASSLEQVAGQYF
TGTGCCAGCAGCTTAGAACAGGTGGCAGGGCAGTACTTC
>TRBJ2-5|TRBD1|.|TRBV2
CASSEASGGETQYF
TGTGCCAGCAGTGAAGCTTCAGGGGGAGAGACCCAGTACTTC
>TRBJ1-5|.|few|TRBV6-5
CASSPGSLYPQHF
TGTGCCAGCAGCCCCGGGTCTCTTTATCCCCAGCATTTT
>TRBJ2-5|TRBD2|once|TRBV7-9
CASSLRVTSIQETQYF
TGTGCCAGCAGCTTGCGGGTGACTAGCATCCAAGAGACCCAGTACTTC
>TRBJ1-5|.|.|TRBV12-3/TRBV12-4
CASSQGYNQPQHF
TGTGCCAGCAGTCAGGGGTACAATCAGCCCCAGCATTTT
>TRBJ2-1|.|few|TRBV7-6
CASSLTQGKANEQFF
TGTGCCAGCAGCTTGACTCAGGGGAAGGCCAATGAGCAGTTCTTC
>TRBJ2-7|.|.|TRBV5-1
CASSFSPPNYEQYF
TGCGCCAGCAGCTTTTCCCCTCCTAACTACGAGCAGTACTTC
>TRBJ2-5|TRBD2|.|TRBV7-3
CASSKSGTSGETQYF
TGTGCCAGCAGCAAATCCGGGACTAGCGGCGAGACCCAGTACTTC
>TRBJ2-2|.|.|TRBV7-2
CASSSTSSNTGELFF
TGTGCCAGCAGCTCGACATCATCGAACACCGGGGAGCTGTTTTTT
>TRBJ1-1|.|.|TRBV28
CASSLLAGMDTEAFF
TGTGCCAGCAGTTTACTCGCAGGGATGGACACTGAAGCTTTCTTT